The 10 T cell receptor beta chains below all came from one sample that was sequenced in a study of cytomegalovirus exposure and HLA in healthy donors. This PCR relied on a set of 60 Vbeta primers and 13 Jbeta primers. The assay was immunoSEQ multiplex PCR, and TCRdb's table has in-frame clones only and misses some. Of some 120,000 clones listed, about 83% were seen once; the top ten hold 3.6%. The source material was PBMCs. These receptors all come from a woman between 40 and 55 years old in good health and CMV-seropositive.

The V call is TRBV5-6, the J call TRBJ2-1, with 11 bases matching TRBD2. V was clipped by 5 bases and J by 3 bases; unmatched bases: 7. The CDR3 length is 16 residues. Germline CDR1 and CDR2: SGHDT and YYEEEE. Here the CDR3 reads CASSHRTSGFYNEQFF. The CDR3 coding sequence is TGTGCCAGCAGTCATCGGACTAGCGGGTTCTACAATGAGCAGTTCTTC. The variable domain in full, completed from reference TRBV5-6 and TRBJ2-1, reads DAGVTQSPTHLIKTRGQQVTLRCSPKSGHDTVSWYQQALGQGPQFIFQYYEEEERQRGNFPDRFSGHQFPNYSSELNVNALLLGDSALYLCASSHRTSGFYNEQFFGPGTRLTVL.

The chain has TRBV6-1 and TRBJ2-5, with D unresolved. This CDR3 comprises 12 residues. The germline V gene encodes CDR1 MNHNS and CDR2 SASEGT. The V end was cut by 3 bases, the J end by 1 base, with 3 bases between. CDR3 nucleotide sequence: TGTGCCAGCAGTGATCTCCAAGAGACCCAGTACTTC. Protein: CASSDLQETQYF.

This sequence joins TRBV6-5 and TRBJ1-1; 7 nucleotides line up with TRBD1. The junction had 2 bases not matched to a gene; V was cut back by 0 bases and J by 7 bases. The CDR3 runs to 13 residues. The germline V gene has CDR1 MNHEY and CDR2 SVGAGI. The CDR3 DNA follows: TGTGCCAGCAGTTACTCAACAGGGGATGAAGCTTTCTTT. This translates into CASSYSTGDEAFF.

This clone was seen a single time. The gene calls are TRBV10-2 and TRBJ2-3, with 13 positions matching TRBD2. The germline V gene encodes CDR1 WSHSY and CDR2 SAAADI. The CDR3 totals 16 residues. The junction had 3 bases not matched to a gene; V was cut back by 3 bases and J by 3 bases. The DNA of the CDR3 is TGCGCCAGCAGTGATGCGACTAGCGGGAGGACAGATACGCAGTATTTT. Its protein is CASSDATSGRTDTQYF.

The CDR3 sequence is CATRRTGANTEAFF. As DNA, the CDR3 is TGTGCCACCAGACGGACAGGGGCCAACACTGAAGCTTTCTTT. The chain joins TRBV15 to TRBJ1-1; 9 nucleotides line up with TRBD1. CDR3 length: 14 amino acids. Unmatched junction bases numbered 4, after V lost 6 bases and J lost 2 bases. CDR1 and CDR2 (germline): LNHNV, YYDKDF (reference sequence).

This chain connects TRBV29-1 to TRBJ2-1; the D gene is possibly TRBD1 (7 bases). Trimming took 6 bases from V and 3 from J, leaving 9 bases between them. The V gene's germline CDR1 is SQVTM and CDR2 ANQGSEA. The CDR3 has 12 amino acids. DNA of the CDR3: TGCAGCGTCCAGGGGGGCTACAATGAGCAGTTCTTC. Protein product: CSVQGGYNEQFF.

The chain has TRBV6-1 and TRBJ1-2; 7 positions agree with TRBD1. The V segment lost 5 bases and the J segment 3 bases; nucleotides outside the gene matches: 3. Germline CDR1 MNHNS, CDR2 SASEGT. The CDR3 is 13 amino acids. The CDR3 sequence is CASSRQGDYGYTF. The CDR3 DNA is TGTGCCAGCAGTCGACAGGGAGACTATGGCTACACCTTC.

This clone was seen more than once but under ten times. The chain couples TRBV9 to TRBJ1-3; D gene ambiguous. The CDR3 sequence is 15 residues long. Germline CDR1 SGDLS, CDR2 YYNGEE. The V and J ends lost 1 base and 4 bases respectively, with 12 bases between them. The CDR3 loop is CASSVYPTGGNTIYF. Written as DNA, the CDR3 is TGTGCCAGCAGCGTATACCCTACGGGAGGAAACACCATATATTTT. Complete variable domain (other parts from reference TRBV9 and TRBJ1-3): DSGVTQTPKHLITATGQRVTLRCSPRSGDLSVYWYQQSLDQGLQFLIQYYNGEERAKGNILERFSAQQFPDLHSELNLSSLELGDSALYFCASSVYPTGGNTIYFGEGSWLTVV.

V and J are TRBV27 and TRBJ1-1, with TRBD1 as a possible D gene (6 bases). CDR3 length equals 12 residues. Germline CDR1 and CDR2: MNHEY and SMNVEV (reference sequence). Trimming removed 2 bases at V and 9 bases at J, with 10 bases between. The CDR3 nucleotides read TGTGCCAGCAGTTTAAAAGGGGGAAAAGCTTTCTTT. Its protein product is CASSLKGGKAFF.

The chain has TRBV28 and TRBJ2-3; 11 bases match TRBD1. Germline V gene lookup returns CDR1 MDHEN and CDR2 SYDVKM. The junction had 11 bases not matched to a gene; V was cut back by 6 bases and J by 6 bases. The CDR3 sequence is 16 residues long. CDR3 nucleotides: TGTGCCAGCAGCCATTCATGGACAGGGGGCGCGGATACGCAGTATTTT. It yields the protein CASSHSWTGGADTQYF.